This is a list of T cell receptor beta chains from one sample in a study of regulatory T cells in long-lasting Graves disease. In TCRdb, the multiplex PCR reads were re-called with MiXCR into one record per CDR3 protein. Here the sample spans 450,000 or so distinct CDR3 sequences, about 20% being singletons. The input for sequencing was peripheral blood mononuclear cells (PBMCs), taken when the disease was refractory, from a patient treated with antithyroid drugs. Every receptor here comes from a female donor with Graves disease. Each CDR3 is given with its conserved first and last residue. D genes are given only for firm matches. Clone sizes are given selectively: once, few, many, or a class where the clone is expanded.

.	TRBJ2-5	.	TRBV5-6	TGTGCCAGCAGCTTGGAAGGACAGACCCAGTACTTC	CASSLEGQTQYF
.	TRBJ2-1	.	TRBV19	TGTGCCAGTAGTTTCATGATGGAACCGTTCTTC	CASSFMMEPFF
.	TRBJ2-7	TRBD2	TRBV7-2	TGTGCCAGCAGCGCCGCCAGCGGGAGTTTCTACGAGCAGTACTTC	CASSAASGSFYEQYF
many	TRBJ1-2	TRBD1	TRBV30	TGTGCCTGGAATCGGGACAGCGGCGACTATGGCTACACCTTC	CAWNRDSGDYGYTF
many	TRBJ2-2	TRBD2	TRBV7-3	TGTGCCAGCAGCTTTCATCTGGGCCCTACTAGCGTCGGGGAGCTGTTTTTT	CASSFHLGPTSVGELFF
many	TRBJ2-7	.	TRBV6-1	TGTGCCAGCAGCCCCGCCGACAGCTACGAGCAGTACTTC	CASSPADSYEQYF
.	TRBJ1-5	.	TRBV28	TGTGCCAGCAGTCTCTTTGTCCACCCTCGCAGCAATCAGCCCCAGCATTTT	CASSLFVHPRSNQPQHF
many	TRBJ2-7	TRBD2	TRBV6-1	TGTGCCAGCAGTCGGGGGGAAGGAGACGAGCAGTACTTC	CASSRGEGDEQYF
many	TRBJ1-4	.	TRBV6-2/TRBV6-3	TGTGCCAGCAGGGGAATCTCTACGCAAACTAATGAAAAACTGTTTTTT	CASRGISTQTNEKLFF
.	TRBJ2-2	TRBD2	TRBV20-1	TGCAGTGCTAGAGTCGGCGGGAGGGCCTTGACCGGGGAGCTGTTTTTT	CSARVGGRALTGELFF
.	TRBJ1-5	.	TRBV2	TGTGCCAGCAGTTACGCCGAGGAGCCCCAGCATTTT	CASSYAEEPQHF
many	TRBJ2-2	TRBD1	TRBV7-2	TGTGCCAGCAGCCAGACAGGGGTCACCGGGGAGCTGTTTTTT	CASSQTGVTGELFF
many	TRBJ2-5	.	TRBV6-1	TGTGCCAGCGGCACAGCCCAAGAGACCCAGTACTTC	CASGTAQETQYF
many	TRBJ1-6	.	TRBV28	TGTGCCAGCAGTTCGCAGGGCCCCCCACCCCTCCACTTT	CASSSQGPPPLHF
few	TRBJ1-1	.	TRBV29-1	TGCAGCGTTCCGGGGGAAGTCGCTGAAGCTTTCTTT	CSVPGEVAEAFF
few	TRBJ1-1	TRBD1	TRBV29-1	TGCAGCGTTAAACCGACAGGGCAAGGCATGAACACTGAAGCTTTCTTT	CSVKPTGQGMNTEAFF
many	TRBJ1-5	.	TRBV12-3/TRBV12-4	TGTGCCAGCAGTTGGCAGAGCAATCAGCCCCAGCATTTT	CASSWQSNQPQHF
few	TRBJ1-5	TRBD1	TRBV10-3	TGTGCCATCAGTGATCAACAGGGGGTACAGCCCCAGCATTTT	CAISDQQGVQPQHF
many	TRBJ2-2	TRBD1	TRBV10-3	TGTGCCATCAGGCACCCGGGACAGGGGAACACCGGGGAGCTGTTTTTT	CAIRHPGQGNTGELFF
once	TRBJ2-5	.	TRBV5-1	TGCGCCAGCAGCTTATTAGGACAGAGGGGGGAGACCCAGTACTTC	CASSLLGQRGETQYF
.	TRBJ1-3	.	TRBV5-1	TGCGCCAGCAGCTTGGTCGGGAGTGCTGGAAACACCATATATTTT	CASSLVGSAGNTIYF
.	TRBJ2-5	.	TRBV5-1	TGCGCCAGCAGCTTGGGGGCGTCGGACGAGGGGACCCAGTACTTC	CASSLGASDEGTQYF
few	TRBJ2-7	TRBD1	TRBV20-1	TGCAGTGCAAAGACAGGGATTCTCCTGGACGAGCAGTACTTC	CSAKTGILLDEQYF
.	TRBJ2-7	TRBD2	TRBV28	TGTGCCAGCAAGGTCGGGAGGGCTTACGAGCAGTACTTC	CASKVGRAYEQYF
.	TRBJ1-2	.	TRBV10-3	TGTGCCATCAGTGAGTCGGTCCCGGGGGTGAGTGGCTACACCTTC	CAISESVPGVSGYTF
many	TRBJ2-7	.	TRBV28	TGTGCCAGCAGTGGGACGAACTCCTACGAGCAGTACTTC	CASSGTNSYEQYF
.	TRBJ2-7	TRBD1	TRBV4-1	TGCGCCAGCAGCCATGAAGACAACAACAGGGGCTACGAGCAGTACTTC	CASSHEDNNRGYEQYF
many	TRBJ2-7	.	TRBV2	TGTGCCAGCAGTACACTAGGGGCCTACGAGCAGTACTTC	CASSTLGAYEQYF
many	TRBJ2-7	TRBD2	TRBV11-1	TGTGCCAGCAGCTTCGGGAGGACTAGCGCCGCCTACGAGCAGTACTTC	CASSFGRTSAAYEQYF
.	TRBJ2-7	.	TRBV4-3	TGCGCCAGCAGCCAGGGAGACGGGACGGTGGGGGAGCAGTACTTC	CASSQGDGTVGEQYF
many	TRBJ2-2	TRBD2	TRBV7-2	TGTGCCAGCAGGGCAGCGGGGGGCGCGAACACCGGGGAGCTGTTTTTT	CASRAAGGANTGELFF
.	TRBJ2-1	.	TRBV7-9	TGTGCCAGCAGCAGTACCGGGACAATGAATTTGAATGAGCAGTTCTTC	CASSSTGTMNLNEQFF
.	TRBJ1-2	TRBD1	TRBV6-1	TGTGCCAGCGGTAAGGGACAGAACTATGGCTACACCTTC	CASGKGQNYGYTF
many	TRBJ1-1	TRBD1	TRBV20-1	TGCAGTGCCACGTCGGGACAGATTAACACTGAAGCTTTCTTT	CSATSGQINTEAFF
.	TRBJ1-1	.	TRBV5-1	TGCGCCAGCAGGGGAAAAGGGGGGACTGGCACTGAAGCTTTCTTT	CASRGKGGTGTEAFF
.	TRBJ2-1	.	TRBV3-1	TGTGCCAGCAGCGTAGACACCATCTCCTACAATGAGCAGTTCTTC	CASSVDTISYNEQFF
few	TRBJ1-4	TRBD1	TRBV6-1	TGTGCCAGCAGGGCTCCCGGACAGGGGTGGGAAAAACTGTTTTTT	CASRAPGQGWEKLFF
.	TRBJ2-5	TRBD2	TRBV7-2	TGTGCCAGCAGCTTACCCCCTAGCGGGAGAGAGACCCAGTACTTC	CASSLPPSGRETQYF
many	TRBJ2-5	.	TRBV28	TGTGCCAGCAGTTTGTTTGGGACATCCCAAGAGACCCAGTACTTC	CASSLFGTSQETQYF
.	TRBJ2-7	TRBD2	TRBV7-3	TGTGCCAGCAGCCCGACAACGGGGGGGGTGCAGTACTTC	CASSPTTGGVQYF
.	TRBJ2-3	.	TRBV7-9	TGTGCCAGCACCCCGGTTAGCACAGATACGCAGTATTTT	CASTPVSTDTQYF
many	TRBJ2-2	.	TRBV2	TGTGCCAGCAGTGGACAAGGGGTAGGCGGGGAGCTGTTTTTT	CASSGQGVGGELFF
once	TRBJ1-1	.	TRBV6-5	TGTGCCAGCAGTTTCCAGGGACACACTGAAGCTCTCTTT	CASSFQGHTEALF
many	TRBJ2-7	TRBD1	TRBV11-1	TGTGCCAGCAGCAACAACAGGGGCGAGCAGTACTTC	CASSNNRGEQYF
many	TRBJ2-5	.	TRBV6-1	TGTGCCAGCAGGACGATACAGGGTGTCGGAGAGACCCAGTACTTC	CASRTIQGVGETQYF
.	TRBJ2-5	.	TRBV20-1	TGCAGTGCTAGAGATAACAGTCAAGAGACCCAGTACTTC	CSARDNSQETQYF
few	TRBJ1-6	.	TRBV20-1	TGCAGTGCTAGAGATGGTCGGCAGGCTAATTCACCCCTCCACTTT	CSARDGRQANSPLHF
few	TRBJ1-5	.	TRBV6-1	TGTGCCAGGCGCCGGCCCGAACCCACGGGCAATCAGCCCCAGCATTTT	CARRRPEPTGNQPQHF
few	TRBJ1-1	.	TRBV11-3	TGTGCCAGCAGCTTAGATAGGAACGGGCTTGAAGCTTTCTTT	CASSLDRNGLEAFF
many	TRBJ1-3	.	TRBV2	TGTGCCAGCAGTGGGTCCGGAAGAGACCTCCGAAACACCATATATTTT	CASSGSGRDLRNTIYF